The 18 T cell receptor beta chains given below trace back to one sample, sequenced in a study of T cells in localized non-small cell lung cancer (dated by TCRdb to the early 2020s). The library relied on the immunoSEQ multiplex PCR assay. TCRdb's version of the immuneACCESS table is confined to in-frame rearrangements and falls short of the full clone set. An unresolved V gene accounts for under half of the shortfall where checked; the remainder is of unknown origin. Across this sample there are 45,000 to 65,000 clones, with 70% to 90% seen only once. The top ten clones comprise 22% of the sample. The source material was peripheral blood, sampled before any cancer treatment. Receptors were obtained from a man aged 35 to 69 with stage I squamous cell lung carcinoma.

The V and J genes are TRBV4-1 and TRBJ1-5, with 8 bases that match TRBD1. This CDR3 comprises 14 residues. CDR1 and CDR2 (germline): MGHRA, YSYEKL. Germline trimming cut 8 bases from V and 0 bases from J; bases unmatched to any gene: 3. CDR3 loop: CASSDRDSNQPQHF. The DNA of the CDR3 is TGCGCCAGCTCGGACAGGGATAGCAATCAGCCCCAGCATTTT.

Here the CDR3 reads CASSRQGATGELFF. The CDR3 coding sequence is TGTGCCAGCAGCCGACAGGGGGCCACCGGGGAGCTGTTTTTT. The rearrangement links TRBV7-6 to TRBJ2-2; 10 nucleotides match TRBD1. This CDR3 contains 14 residues. V gave up 5 bases and J gave up 4 bases; unmatched junction bases: 1. Germline values: CDR1 SGHVS, CDR2 FNYEAQ.

In DNA, the CDR3 is TGTGCCAGCAGTCGCTCTGGGGCCAACGTCCTGACTTTC. Its translation: CASSRSGANVLTF. J is TRBJ2-6 and V is TRBV27; D not resolved. Trimming took off 5 bases at V and 0 bases at J, with 2 bases between the two ends. The CDR3 has 13 amino acids. Germline V gives CDR1 MNHEY, CDR2 SMNVEV (reference sequence).

The chain employs TRBV7-9 and TRBJ1-4, with 10 bases identical to TRBD1. Germline V gene sequence: CDR1 SEHNR, CDR2 FQNEAQ (reference sequence). The length of the CDR3 is 15 residues. V lost 7 bases to trimming and J lost 6 bases; unmatched junction nucleotides: 8. CDR3: CASNTLGQGDEKLFF. CDR3 nucleotides: TGTGCCAGCAACACATTAGGACAGGGGGATGAAAAACTGTTTTTT.

This sequence joins TRBV6-6 and TRBJ2-1; 8 bases agree with TRBD1. Germline lookup yields CDR1 MNHNY and CDR2 SVGAGI (reference sequence). This CDR3 region has 15 residues. With V trimmed by 6 bases and J by 0 bases, 4 bases remained unmatched. This CDR3 reads CASSRTGSSYNEQFF. The CDR3 bases are TGTGCCAGCAGCCGGACAGGGAGCTCCTACAATGAGCAGTTCTTC.

This rearrangement joins TRBV28 to TRBJ1-3; D is uncertain. V lost 3 bases and J 0 bases, leaving 15 bases between the germline ends. Germline values: CDR1 MDHEN, CDR2 SYDVKM. This CDR3 is built from 17 residues. For the CDR3, the DNA is TGTGCCAGCAGTTTTCGGCCCGGGCGTCTCTCTGGAAACACCATATATTTT. Residues: CASSFRPGRLSGNTIYF.

The J gene is TRBJ2-3, the V gene TRBV19; D is possibly TRBD1 (5 bases). Trimming pared 8 bases from V and 1 base from J, leaving 10 bases between. CDR3 length: 13 residues. Germline lookup yields CDR1 LNHDA and CDR2 SQIVND (reference sequence). CDR3 DNA sequence: TGTGCCAGTGACGCCAGGGGCACAGATACGCAGTATTTT. Protein: CASDARGTDTQYF.

The chain employs TRBV27 and TRBJ1-5; maybe TRBD1 (5 bases). The V gene's germline CDR1 is MNHEY and CDR2 SMNVEV (reference sequence). V lost 3 bases, J lost 7 bases, and 13 bases lay in between. CDR3 length: 14 residues. The CDR3 sequence: CASSLVQGGQPQHF. For the CDR3, the DNA is TGTGCCAGCAGTTTGGTCCAGGGCGGCCAGCCCCAGCATTTT.

The chain links TRBV4-1 to TRBJ2-5, with D perhaps given as TRBD1 or TRBD2 (5 bases each). Trimming removed 3 bases from V and 9 bases from J, with 20 bases in between. Looked up from germline, CDR1 is MGHRA and CDR2 is YSYEKL. CDR3 length: 15 amino acids. The chain's CDR3 is CASSHLWDPKGAQYF. The DNA for the CDR3 is TGCGCCAGCAGCCACCTGTGGGACCCCAAGGGAGCCCAGTACTTC.

The rearrangement uses TRBV19 and TRBJ2-3; no definite D call. This CDR3 contains 14 residues. CDR1 is LNHDA, CDR2 SQIVND, per germline (reference sequence). V shed 8 bases and J shed 2 bases, with 14 bases lying between them. CDR3 nucleotides: TGTGCCAGTTCCGACCGGTATTCCACAGATACGCAGTATTTT. Its translation is CASSDRYSTDTQYF.

This chain links TRBV7-3 with TRBJ2-2, with D maybe TRBD1 (6 bases). V was trimmed by 5 bases and J by 1 base, leaving 11 bases between them. The germline V gene has CDR1 SGHTA and CDR2 FQGTGA. This CDR3 has 15 residues. CDR3 DNA sequence: TGTGCCAGCAGCCAATCGGACAGGAACACCGGGGAGCTGTTTTTT. It encodes CASSQSDRNTGELFF.

This chain connects TRBV19 to TRBJ2-2; D is unclear. CDR1 and CDR2 from the germline V gene are LNHDA and SQIVND (reference sequence). Between the trimmed V and J ends, which lost 5 bases and 4 bases, there was a span of 8 bases. The CDR3 covers 13 residues. The CDR3 bases are TGTGCCAGTAGTTTTACCACCACCGGGGAGCTGTTTTTT. It encodes CASSFTTTGELFF.

This clone came up once. The genes are TRBV4-2 and TRBJ2-5; D perhaps matches TRBD2 (5 bases). Deletions cut 0 bases from V and 9 bases from J, with 14 bases between. CDR1 and CDR2 (germline): LGHNA, YNFKEQ. CDR3 length equals 14 residues. CDR3 nucleotides: TGTGCCAGCAGCCAAGAGAACGGTGGAGGTGCCCAGTACTTC. Protein product: CASSQENGGGAQYF.

This chain connects TRBV6-5 to TRBJ2-1; the match to TRBD2 covers 7 bases. J lost 8 bases, V lost 4 bases, and 11 bases had no gene match. CDR1 is MNHEY, CDR2 SVGAGI, per germline. CDR3 size: 15 residues. The CDR3, as DNA: TGTGCCAGCAGTTCGTCTAGCGGTGGGGGATATGAGCAGTTCTTC. Protein sequence: CASSSSSGGGYEQFF.

This clone was detected once. This rearrangement joins TRBV28 to TRBJ1-5; a possible D gene is TRBD1 (5 bases). The CDR3 runs 15 residues. V was trimmed by 4 bases and J by 7 bases, leaving 17 bases between them. The germline gives CDR1 MDHEN, CDR2 SYDVKM. The CDR3 is CASSSGTQGFQPQHF. The CDR3 bases are TGTGCCAGCAGTTCCGGGACCCAGGGCTTCCAGCCCCAGCATTTT.

The chain couples TRBV5-1 to TRBJ1-1; maybe TRBD1 (5 bases). This CDR3 contains 14 residues. V was trimmed by 6 bases and J by 2 bases, leaving 14 bases between them. Per the germline V gene, CDR1 is SGHRS and CDR2 is YFSETQ. The CDR3 is CASTDPGRNTEAFF. The DNA of the CDR3 is TGCGCCAGCACTGACCCGGGGCGAAACACTGAAGCTTTCTTT.

This sequence joins TRBV9 and TRBJ1-4; 7 nucleotides align to TRBD1. V was clipped by 4 bases and J by 5 bases; unmatched bases: 14. The germline V gene has CDR1 SGDLS and CDR2 YYNGEE. The CDR3 consists of 17 residues. The CDR3 region is CASSSRTSRGGNEKLFF. CDR3 nucleotides: TGTGCCAGCAGCTCCCGCACCTCGAGAGGGGGCAATGAAAAACTGTTTTTT. The full variable domain, with the rest looked up from reference TRBV9 and TRBJ1-4, is DSGVTQTPKHLITATGQRVTLRCSPRSGDLSVYWYQQSLDQGLQFLIQYYNGEERAKGNILERFSAQQFPDLHSELNLSSLELGDSALYFCASSSRTSRGGNEKLFFGSGTQLSVL.

V usage is TRBV9 and J usage is TRBJ2-5; no clear D gene. Germline CDR1 is SGDLS and CDR2 is YYNGEE. CDR3 length equals 12 residues. The ends were cut back, 4 bases at V and 5 bases at J, with 9 bases in the middle. This CDR3 reads CASSRVGETQYF. DNA for the CDR3: TGTGCCAGCAGCAGGGTCGGGGAGACCCAGTACTTC.